The clone carrying this T cell receptor (beta chain) was detected ten times or more. Its antigen is unknown. TCRdb independently ran MiXCR on the RACE reads; one entry per CDR3 protein. The sample has under 75,000 distinct CDR3 sequences; 11% are singletons. Sample time point: patch test 3, about 24 weeks after DPC sensitization. Stated treatment: therapeutic diphenylcyclopropenone sensitization with weekly scalp DPC. These data come from a study of human T cells and chemical hapten exposure. Study at large: Patches that contained 0.01% DPC were applied to the upper back and read at 6 days.

Broader study findings: Sensitization with DPC brought no change to TCRs above 1 in 1000 in frequency. Against controls, expanded TCRs gave rise to significantly more large CDR3 similarity clusters.

This CDR3 contains 14 residues. Trimming took 8 bases from V and 4 from J, leaving 17 bases between them. CDR1 is KGHSH and CDR2 is LQKENI in the germline V gene. The sequence was obtained from a woman in her fifties or sixties with alopecia areata. Some clones in this sample may be carry-over from other donors' samples. J is TRBJ1-1 and V is TRBV18; no clear D gene. Source: whole blood, taken in connection with sensitization to the hapten diphenylcyclopropenone (DPC). The CDR3 nucleotides read TGTGCCAGCACCCAAGGGTTGTTAGGCACTGAAGCTTTCTTT. It specifies CASTQGLLGTEAFF.